The clone carrying this T cell receptor (beta chain) showed up many times. What it recognizes is unknown. This specimen comes from a study of T cells in Graves' hyperthyroidism and ophthalmopathy. For the study at large: Upon initial diagnosis and before any treatment, peripheral blood was collected. Study outcomes and limitations: With a median lead of roughly 6.8 months before onset, the model predicted ophthalmopathy.

The CDR3 regions of TCR beta were amplified from RNA transcripts. First-round RT-PCR targeting the TCR CDR3 was performed with the HTBI primer set. MiXCR was run by TCRdb on the multiplex PCR reads, yielding one entry per CDR3 protein. The sample shows some 740,000 distinct CDR3 sequences, 14% of them seen only once. The CDR3 has 14 residues. V was pared by 6 bases and J by 2 bases, with 4 bases of the junction left unmatched. Germline loops: CDR1 SNHLY, CDR2 FYNNEI. Hyperthyroidism was newly diagnosed in patients aged 18 to 65 (duration under 2 months). The chain couples TRBV2 to TRBJ1-5; 7 bases line up with TRBD1. The clonotype was recovered from a woman aged 18-29 years with Graves' hyperthyroidism. The specimen was blood. The CDR3 DNA is TGTGCCAGCAGGGACAGGATCGGCAATCAGCCCCAGCATTTT. Encoded protein: CASRDRIGNQPQHF.